This section outlines one TCR beta chain sequence together with its context. The data were taken from a study of blood T cell repertoires in COVID-19. In germline, CDR1 is MNHEY, CDR2 SVGAGI. The CDR3 loop spans 13 amino acids. Unmatched junction bases numbered 3, after V lost 6 bases and J lost 8 bases. Libraries were prepared by immunoSEQ multiplex PCR; TCRdb keeps only in-frame clonotypes and omits some of them. Of approximately 170,000 clones detected, roughly nine tenths appear once; the ten largest clones hold 1.5% to 2%. The clonotype was recovered from a man aged 18 to 29 who had recovered from COVID-19. V is TRBV6-5 and J is TRBJ1-6; 8 bases align to TRBD1. Sequencing used peripheral blood. CDR3 region: CASRGTGYSPLHF. The DNA for the CDR3 is TGTGCCAGCAGAGGGACAGGATATTCACCCCTCCACTTT.